The T cell receptor (beta chain) under discussion was sequenced for a study of OX40 agonist ivuxolimab in advanced cancers. Data came from immunoSEQ multiplex PCR; TCRdb stores just in-frame clones and leaves some out. The table shows 40,000 to 45,000 clones, with around 84% occurring only once. CDR1 is SNHLY and CDR2 is FYNNEI in the germline V gene. V was clipped by 10 bases and J by 1 base, with 13 bases between them. The CDR3 is 13 residues long. This receptor was obtained from an adult with an advanced solid tumor such as melanoma, head and neck, liver or kidney cancer. Sequences were derived from CD4+ or CD8+ T cells sorted from blood, sampled in a trial of the OX40 agonist ivuxolimab. The chain joins TRBV2 to TRBJ1-1; D gene unclear. The chain's CDR3 is CAKQVIKNTEAFF. In nucleotides, the CDR3 is TGTGCCAAACAAGTTATTAAGAACACTGAAGCTTTCTTT.